The count of the clone carrying this TCR beta chain is one. No antigen is known for it. This sample was included in a study of a mutant IDH1 vaccine in newly diagnosed glioma. Overall study: Before enrollment, the patients had been treated with radiotherapy alone, temozolomide alone, or both together. Most of them had received both.

Measured with immunoSEQ multiplex PCR; TCRdb has only the in-frame clones, and not every one. The sample gives approximately 64,000 clones, approximately 88% of which show up once; approximately 8.3% is in the top ten. CDR1 and CDR2 from the germline V gene are SGHRS and YFSETQ. The CDR3 spans 15 residues. V was clipped by 8 bases and J by 2 bases; unmatched bases: 10. General study results and limits: Pseudoprogression appeared independent of alterations in top peripheral clonotypes.

Time point in this sample: week 11, during vaccination. Each dose delivered 300 ug of mutant IDH1 20-mer peptide subcutaneously with imiquimod. Diagnosis in the donors showed new WHO grade 3 or 4 astrocytomas that were IDH1-mutant and ATRX-lost. The specimen comprised PBMCs, sampled from a glioma patient whose treatment included an IDH1 peptide vaccine. This clonotype was sampled from a woman between 45 and 65 years old with glioma. J is TRBJ2-3 and V is TRBV5-1; 8 nucleotides agree with TRBD1. The CDR3, as DNA: TGCGCCAGTCAGAGGACAGGGAGTATCACAGATACGCAGTATTTT. The encoded protein is CASQRTGSITDTQYF.